These 18 T cell receptor beta chains came from one sample sequenced in a study of blood T cell repertoires in COVID-19. Sequencing was performed with immunoSEQ multiplex PCR; in TCRdb, only in-frame clones are kept and a portion is missing. The top ten hold 1.5% to 2% of the sample, which has 250,000 to 350,000 clones, about 82% seen once. The sample taken for sequencing was peripheral blood. These receptors all come from a woman aged 45-60 years with acute or convalescent COVID-19.

The rearrangement uses TRBV3-1 (or the pseudogene TRBV3-2) and TRBJ1-1; 7 bases fit TRBD1. The CDR3 contains 14 residues. The J segment lost 7 bases and the V segment lost 1 base, leaving 6 bases of the junction unmatched. Germline V gives CDR1 LGHDT, CDR2 YNNKEL (reference sequence). For the CDR3, the DNA is TGTGCCAGCAGCCAAGGAGAGACAGGGAATGAAGCTTTCTTT. Translating it yields CASSQGETGNEAFF.

This chain uses TRBV3-1 (or the pseudogene TRBV3-2) with TRBJ2-7; 7 nucleotides line up with TRBD2. The V and J ends lost 4 bases and 5 bases, in that order; junction bases with no gene match: 5. From germline, CDR1 is LGHDT and CDR2 YNNKEL (reference sequence). The CDR3 runs to 13 residues. This CDR3 reads CASSRGLVNEQYF. CDR3 nucleotide sequence: TGTGCCAGCAGCCGAGGACTAGTTAACGAGCAGTACTTC.

The chain uses TRBV28 and TRBJ1-4, with D unclear. V was pared by 3 bases and J by 8 bases, with 16 bases between. The germline gives CDR1 MDHEN, CDR2 SYDVKM. The CDR3 length is 15 residues. The CDR3 reads CASSLSYGEREKLFF. The CDR3 DNA reads as TGTGCCAGCAGTTTGTCTTATGGGGAGCGGGAAAAACTGTTTTTT. Combining the CDR3 with reference TRBV28 and TRBJ1-4 gives the whole variable domain DVKVTQSSRYLVKRTGEKVFLECVQDMDHENMFWYRQDPGLGLRLIYFSYDVKMKEKGDIPEGYSVSREKKERFSLILESASTNQTSMYLCASSLSYGEREKLFFGSGTQLSVL.

CDR3 DNA: TGTGCCAGTAGTATGGAATACAGGGGAGGTCGAGGCTACACCTTC. Amino acid sequence: CASSMEYRGGRGYTF. V and J are TRBV19 and TRBJ1-2; 7 nucleotides match TRBD1. The ends lost 3 bases at V and 8 bases at J; junction bases unmatched: 12. The CDR3 spans 15 residues. The V gene's germline CDR1 is LNHDA and CDR2 SQIVND (reference sequence).

Details on this clone: The junction and the germline gene differ at one end; a read error may be behind it. The chain has TRBV9 and TRBJ1-6; no reliable D call. Germline V gene lookup returns CDR1 SGDLS and CDR2 YYNGEE. The CDR3 is 15 residues long. The CDR3 loop is CASSVTGAYNSPLHF. The CDR3 DNA reads TGTGCCAGCAGCGTAACGGGAGCCTACAATTCACCCCTCCACTTT.

The chain is built from TRBV4-2 and TRBJ2-7, with 9 bases that match TRBD1. Per the germline V gene, CDR1 is LGHNA and CDR2 is YNFKEQ. Losses at the gene ends were 3 bases for V and 3 bases for J; bases not matched to a gene: 6. The length of the CDR3 is 15 residues. The CDR3: CASSQYGTGSYEQYF. Written as DNA, the CDR3 is TGTGCCAGCAGCCAGTACGGGACAGGGAGCTACGAGCAGTACTTC.

This clone was recorded only once. V is TRBV3-1 (or the pseudogene TRBV3-2) and J is TRBJ2-7; D might be TRBD2 (5 bases). There are 14 residues in the CDR3. V was pared by 5 bases and J by 2 bases, with 13 bases between. The V gene's germline CDR1 is LGHDT and CDR2 YNNKEL (reference sequence). The DNA for the CDR3 is TGTGCCAGCAGCGAGGTCGCGGGCCCCTACGAGCAGTACTTC. It codes for CASSEVAGPYEQYF.

The V gene is TRBV28, the J gene TRBJ2-1; weak D call: TRBD2 (6 bases). V was pared by 6 bases and J by 4 bases, with 13 bases between. Germline CDR1 MDHEN, CDR2 SYDVKM. The CDR3 is 14 amino acids. In nucleotides, the CDR3 is TGTGCCAGCAGACGTCCGGGACTTTACAATGAGCAGTTCTTC. The encoded protein is CASRRPGLYNEQFF. Variable domain in full (rest from reference TRBV28 and TRBJ2-1): DVKVTQSSRYLVKRTGEKVFLECVQDMDHENMFWYRQDPGLGLRLIYFSYDVKMKEKGDIPEGYSVSREKKERFSLILESASTNQTSMYLCASRRPGLYNEQFFGPGTRLTVL.

The rearrangement uses TRBV5-4 and TRBJ2-7; no clear D. CDR3 length: 14 amino acids. The germline gives CDR1 SGHNT, CDR2 YYREEE (reference sequence). V lost 5 bases and J 2 bases, leaving 14 bases between the germline ends. The CDR3 is CASRTTTGTYEQYF. The CDR3 DNA is TGTGCCAGCAGGACGACGACTGGAACCTACGAGCAGTACTTC. Using reference TRBV5-4 and TRBJ2-7 for the parts outside the CDR3, the full variable domain is ETGVTQSPTHLIKTRGQQVTLRCSSQSGHNTVSWYQQALGQGPQFIFQYYREEENGRGNFPPRFSGLQFPNYSSELNVNALELDDSALYLCASRTTTGTYEQYFGPGTRLTVT.

V is TRBV7-2 and J is TRBJ1-1, with TRBD1 as a possible D gene (5 bases). CDR1 and CDR2 (germline): SGHTA, FQGNSA. Trimming cost V 5 bases and J 4 bases, with 14 bases left between them. This CDR3 is built from 14 residues. For the CDR3, the DNA is TGTGCCAGCAGCCCGGGGGGAGGAAGCACTGAAGCTTTCTTT. This encodes CASSPGGGSTEAFF.

This clone has a single count. The chain has TRBV27 and TRBJ1-3; 9 bases align to TRBD1. This CDR3 comprises 13 residues. Germline V gene data show CDR1 as MNHEY and CDR2 as SMNVEV (reference sequence). V lost 3 bases and J lost 9; bases outside the gene matches: 3. The CDR3 loop is CASSFGTGSTIYF. CDR3 in DNA: TGTGCCAGCAGTTTTGGGACAGGGTCCACCATATATTTT.

The rearrangement joins TRBV2 to TRBJ2-5; 7 bases are shared with TRBD2. This CDR3 is 14 amino acids long. Germline lookup yields CDR1 SNHLY and CDR2 FYNNEI. The J segment lost 5 bases and the V segment lost 3 bases, leaving 6 bases of the junction unmatched. Here the CDR3 reads CASSEASGKETQYF. DNA for the CDR3: TGTGCCAGCAGTGAGGCCAGCGGGAAGGAGACCCAGTACTTC.

This clone was counted a few times. The chain recombines TRBV18 with TRBJ2-7, with 9 bases matching TRBD1. The CDR3 runs 14 residues. After removal of 6 bases from V and 6 bases from J, the junction contained 9 bases not matched to a gene. In germline, CDR1 is KGHSH, CDR2 LQKENI. The CDR3 DNA reads TGTGCCAGCTCCCCAGGGACAGGGTATGGCGAGCAGTACTTC. The encoded protein is CASSPGTGYGEQYF.

The gene calls are TRBV30 and TRBJ2-7; D ambiguous. From germline, CDR1 is GTSNPN and CDR2 SVGIG (reference sequence). Trimming pared 2 bases from V and 3 bases from J, leaving 8 bases between. CDR3 length: 12 residues. DNA for the CDR3: TGTGCCTGGAGTTCGGGTGGCTACGAGCAGTACTTC. Its protein is CAWSSGGYEQYF.

V is TRBV7-3 and J is TRBJ2-3, with D hard to call. Germline V gives CDR1 SGHTA, CDR2 FQGTGA. V was shortened by 2 bases and J by 0 bases, with 12 bases between the two germline ends. The CDR3 has 16 amino acids. The chain's CDR3 is CASSLVATGSTDTQYF. The DNA for the CDR3 is TGTGCCAGCAGCTTAGTGGCGACTGGGAGCACAGATACGCAGTATTTT. Looking up the rest from reference TRBV7-3 and TRBJ2-3 gives the full variable domain: GAGVSQTPSNKVTEKGKYVELRCDPISGHTALYWYRQSLGQGPEFLIYFQGTGAADDSGLPNDRFFAVRPEGSVSTLKIQRTERGDSAVYLCASSLVATGSTDTQYFGPGTRLTVL.

This clone was seen only once. The chain joins TRBV14 to TRBJ2-7; 10 nucleotides agree with TRBD2. With 6 bases clipped from V and 3 bases from J, the junction kept 8 bases outside the gene matches. Germline lookup yields CDR1 SGHDN and CDR2 FVKESK. The CDR3 has 15 residues. The CDR3 sequence: CASRRTSGGRYEQYF. The CDR3 nucleotides read TGTGCCAGCAGGCGGACTAGCGGAGGCCGCTACGAGCAGTACTTC.

The chain carries TRBV5-1 and TRBJ2-3, with 10 bases matching TRBD2. Trimming took 4 bases from V and 4 from J; bases not matched to a gene: 12. The V gene's germline CDR1 is SGHRS and CDR2 YFSETQ. The CDR3 covers 17 residues. The CDR3 DNA sequence: TGCGCCAGCAGCCCGACCTCGGGGCTAGCGGGAGCAGATACGCAGTATTTT. Translation gives CASSPTSGLAGADTQYF.

Points on this clone: At one boundary the junction diverges from the germline segment, which might be a read error. The chain carries TRBV10-3 and TRBJ1-2, with D hard to call. The CDR3 totals 12 residues. CDR1 and CDR2 from the germline V gene are ENHRY and SYGVKD. In DNA, the CDR3 is TGTGCCATCAGTGAGGACCAGGTGCAGGTCAACTTC. Translated: CAISEDQVQVNF.